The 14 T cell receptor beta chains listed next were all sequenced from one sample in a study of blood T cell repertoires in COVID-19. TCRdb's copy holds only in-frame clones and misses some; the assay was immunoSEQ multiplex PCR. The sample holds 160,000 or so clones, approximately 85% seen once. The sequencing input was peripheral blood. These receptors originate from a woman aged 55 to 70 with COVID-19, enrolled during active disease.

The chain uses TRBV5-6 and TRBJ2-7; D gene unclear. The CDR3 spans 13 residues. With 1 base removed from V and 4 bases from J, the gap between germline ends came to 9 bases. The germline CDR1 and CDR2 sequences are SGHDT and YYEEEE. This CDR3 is CASSLYGWYEQYF. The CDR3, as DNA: TGTGCCAGCAGCTTGTACGGGTGGTACGAGCAGTACTTC.

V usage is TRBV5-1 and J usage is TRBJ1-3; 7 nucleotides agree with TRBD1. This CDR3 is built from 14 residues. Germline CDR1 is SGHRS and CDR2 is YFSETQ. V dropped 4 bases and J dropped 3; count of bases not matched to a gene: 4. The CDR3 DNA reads TGCGCCAGCAGCACCGGGACAGTTGGAAACACCATATATTTT. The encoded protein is CASSTGTVGNTIYF.

In DNA, the CDR3 is TGTGCCAGCAGTCCGCCGGGACAGGGGGCTAATGAAAAACTGTTTTTT. Its protein is CASSPPGQGANEKLFF. The chain combines TRBV28 with TRBJ1-4, with 11 nucleotides matching TRBD1. The J segment lost 3 bases and the V segment lost 5 bases, leaving 5 bases of the junction unmatched. Germline V gene data show CDR1 as MDHEN and CDR2 as SYDVKM. This CDR3 region has 16 residues.

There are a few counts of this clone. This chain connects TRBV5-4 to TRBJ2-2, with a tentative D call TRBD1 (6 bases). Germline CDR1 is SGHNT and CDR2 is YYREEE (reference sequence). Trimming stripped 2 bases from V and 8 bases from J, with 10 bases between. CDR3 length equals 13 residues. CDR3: CASSLTGPGELFF. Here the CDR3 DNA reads TGTGCCAGCAGCTTAACAGGGCCGGGGGAGCTGTTTTTT. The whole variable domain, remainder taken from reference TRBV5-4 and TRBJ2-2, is ETGVTQSPTHLIKTRGQQVTLRCSSQSGHNTVSWYQQALGQGPQFIFQYYREEENGRGNFPPRFSGLQFPNYSSELNVNALELDDSALYLCASSLTGPGELFFGEGSRLTVL.

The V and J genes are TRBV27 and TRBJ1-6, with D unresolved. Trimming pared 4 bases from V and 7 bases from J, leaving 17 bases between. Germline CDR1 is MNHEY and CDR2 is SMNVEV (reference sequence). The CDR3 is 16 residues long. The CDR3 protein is CASSSRLLGGNSPLHF. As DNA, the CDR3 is TGTGCCAGCAGTTCCCGACTGCTGGGAGGGAATTCACCCCTCCACTTT.

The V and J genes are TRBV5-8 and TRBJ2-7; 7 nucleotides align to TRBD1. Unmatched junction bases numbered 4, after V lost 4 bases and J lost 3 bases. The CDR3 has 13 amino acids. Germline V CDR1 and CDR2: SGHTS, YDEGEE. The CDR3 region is CASSRPGGYEQYF. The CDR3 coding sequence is TGTGCCAGCAGCCGGCCAGGGGGCTACGAGCAGTACTTC. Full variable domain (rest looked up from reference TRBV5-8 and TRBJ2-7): EAGVTQSPTHLIKTRGQQATLRCSPISGHTSVYWYQQALGLGLQFLLWYDEGEERNRGNFPPRFSGRQFPNYSSELNVNALELEDSALYLCASSRPGGYEQYFGPGTRLTVT.

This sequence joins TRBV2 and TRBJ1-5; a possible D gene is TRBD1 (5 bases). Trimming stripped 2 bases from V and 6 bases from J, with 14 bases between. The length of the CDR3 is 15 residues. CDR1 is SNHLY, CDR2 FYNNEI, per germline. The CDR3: CASSELRGNGQPQHF. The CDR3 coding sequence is TGTGCCAGCAGTGAATTACGGGGGAATGGTCAGCCCCAGCATTTT.

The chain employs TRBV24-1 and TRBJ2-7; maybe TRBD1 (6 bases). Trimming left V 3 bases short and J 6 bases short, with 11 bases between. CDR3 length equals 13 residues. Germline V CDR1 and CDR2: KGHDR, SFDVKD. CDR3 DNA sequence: TGTGCCACCAGTGATCCTGGGGGCTCCGAGCAGTACTTC. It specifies CATSDPGGSEQYF.

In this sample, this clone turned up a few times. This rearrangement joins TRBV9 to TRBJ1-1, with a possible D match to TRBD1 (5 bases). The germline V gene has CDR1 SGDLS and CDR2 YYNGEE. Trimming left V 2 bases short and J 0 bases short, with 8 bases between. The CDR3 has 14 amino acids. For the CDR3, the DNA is TGTGCCAGCAGCGTCCAACAGGTGAACACTGAAGCTTTCTTT. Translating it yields CASSVQQVNTEAFF.

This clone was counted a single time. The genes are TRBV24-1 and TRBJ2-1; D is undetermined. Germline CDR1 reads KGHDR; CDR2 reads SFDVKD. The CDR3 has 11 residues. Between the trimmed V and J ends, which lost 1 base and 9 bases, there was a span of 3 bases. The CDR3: CATSDLLEQFF. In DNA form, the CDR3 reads TGTGCCACCAGTGATTTACTTGAGCAGTTCTTC.

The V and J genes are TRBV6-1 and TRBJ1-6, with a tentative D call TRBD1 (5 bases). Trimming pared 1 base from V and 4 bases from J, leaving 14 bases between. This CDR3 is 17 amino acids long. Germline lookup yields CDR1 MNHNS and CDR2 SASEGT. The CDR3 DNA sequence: TGTGCCAGCAGTGAAGGGTCGTCGGGGGTATATAATTCACCCCTCCACTTT. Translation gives CASSEGSSGVYNSPLHF.

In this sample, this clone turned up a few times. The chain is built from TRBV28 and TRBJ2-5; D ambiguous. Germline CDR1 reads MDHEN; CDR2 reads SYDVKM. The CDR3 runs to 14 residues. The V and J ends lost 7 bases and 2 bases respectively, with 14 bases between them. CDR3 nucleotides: TGTGCCAGCAACTCCCCCCCGATACAAGAGACCCAGTACTTC. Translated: CASNSPPIQETQYF. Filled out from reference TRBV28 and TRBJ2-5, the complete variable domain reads DVKVTQSSRYLVKRTGEKVFLECVQDMDHENMFWYRQDPGLGLRLIYFSYDVKMKEKGDIPEGYSVSREKKERFSLILESASTNQTSMYLCASNSPPIQETQYFGPGTRLLVL.

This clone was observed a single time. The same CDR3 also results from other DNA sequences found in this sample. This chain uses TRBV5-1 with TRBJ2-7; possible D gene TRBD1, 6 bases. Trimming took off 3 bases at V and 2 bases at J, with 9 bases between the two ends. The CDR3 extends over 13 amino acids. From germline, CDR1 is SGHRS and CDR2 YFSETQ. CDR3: CASSSGQTYEQYF. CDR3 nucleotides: TGCGCCAGCAGCTCAGGACAGACCTACGAGCAGTACTTC.

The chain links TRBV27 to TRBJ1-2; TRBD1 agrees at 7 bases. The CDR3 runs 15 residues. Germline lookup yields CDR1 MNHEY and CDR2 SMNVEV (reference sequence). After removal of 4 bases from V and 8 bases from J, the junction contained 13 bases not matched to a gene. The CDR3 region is CASSSYGQAIEGYTF. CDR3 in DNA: TGTGCCAGCAGTTCCTACGGACAGGCCATTGAAGGCTACACCTTC.